One sample yielded the 3 T cell receptor beta chains listed below, sequenced in a study of blood T cell repertoires in COVID-19. Assay used: immunoSEQ multiplex PCR; TCRdb lists only in-frame clones, some missing. The sample carries about 300,000 clones, approximately 84% recorded once. The specimen sequenced was peripheral blood. These receptors were obtained from a human donor with COVID-19, enrolled during active disease. The donor label of this sample is uncertain.

V usage is TRBV4-3 and J usage is TRBJ1-2; D is ambiguous. Germline CDR1 is LGHNA and CDR2 is YSLEER. The CDR3 has 14 residues. Trimming cost V 3 bases and J 8 bases, with 16 bases left between them. The CDR3 nucleotides are TGCGCCAGCAGCCATTACGGATACCGGCGGGGCTACACCTTC. It translates to CASSHYGYRRGYTF.

The J gene is TRBJ2-3, the V gene TRBV29-1; TRBD2 aligns across 10 bases. The trim removed 2 bases at V and 6 bases at J, leaving 8 bases unmatched. This CDR3 spans 15 amino acids. Looked up from germline, CDR1 is SQVTM and CDR2 is ANQGSEA. CDR3 in amino acids: CSVELSGRASDTQYF. Written as DNA, the CDR3 is TGCAGCGTTGAATTGAGCGGGAGGGCTTCGGATACGCAGTATTTT.

The chain is built from TRBV7-3 and TRBJ2-2; D possibly corresponds to TRBD2 (5 bases). Trimming took off 1 base at V and 0 bases at J, with 12 bases between the two ends. Per germline, CDR1 SGHTA and CDR2 FQGTGA. The CDR3 is made up of 17 amino acids. The CDR3 here is CASSLRLSGPNTGELFF. The CDR3, as DNA: TGTGCCAGCAGCTTAAGACTCAGCGGCCCGAACACCGGGGAGCTGTTTTTT.